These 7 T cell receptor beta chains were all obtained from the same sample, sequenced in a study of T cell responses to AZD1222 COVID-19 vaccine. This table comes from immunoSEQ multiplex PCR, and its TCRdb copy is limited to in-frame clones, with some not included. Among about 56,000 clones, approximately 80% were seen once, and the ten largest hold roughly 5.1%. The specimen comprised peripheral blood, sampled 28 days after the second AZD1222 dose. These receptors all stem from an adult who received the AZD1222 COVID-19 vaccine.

The CDR3 protein is CASSLVSRLNSYNEQFF. In DNA, the CDR3 is TGTGCCAGCAGCTTAGTTAGTCGACTCAACTCCTACAATGAGCAGTTCTTC. V usage is TRBV7-9 and J usage is TRBJ2-1; D gene ambiguous. Trimming left V 1 base short and J 0 bases short, with 13 bases between. CDR3 length: 17 residues. The germline CDR1 and CDR2 sequences are SEHNR and FQNEAQ (reference sequence).

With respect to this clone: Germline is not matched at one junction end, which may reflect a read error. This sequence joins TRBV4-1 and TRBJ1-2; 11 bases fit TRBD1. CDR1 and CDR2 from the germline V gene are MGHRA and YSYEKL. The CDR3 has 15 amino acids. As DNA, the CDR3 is TGCGCCAGCACCCAAAGGACAGGGGGCGATTATGGCTACACCTTC. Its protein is CASTQRTGGDYGYTF.

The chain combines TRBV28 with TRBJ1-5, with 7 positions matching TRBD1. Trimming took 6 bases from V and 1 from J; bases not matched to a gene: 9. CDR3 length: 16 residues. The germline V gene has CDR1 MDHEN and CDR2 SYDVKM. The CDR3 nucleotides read TGTGCCAGCAGGGGTGAACAGGGACAGAGCAATCAGCCCCAGCATTTT. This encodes CASRGEQGQSNQPQHF. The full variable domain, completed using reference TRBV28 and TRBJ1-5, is DVKVTQSSRYLVKRTGEKVFLECVQDMDHENMFWYRQDPGLGLRLIYFSYDVKMKEKGDIPEGYSVSREKKERFSLILESASTNQTSMYLCASRGEQGQSNQPQHFGDGTRLSIL.

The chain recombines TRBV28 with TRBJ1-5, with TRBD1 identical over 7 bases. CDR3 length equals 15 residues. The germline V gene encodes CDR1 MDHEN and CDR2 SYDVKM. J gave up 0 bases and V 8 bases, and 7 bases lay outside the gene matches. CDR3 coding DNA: TGTGCCAGCCACAGGGGACCTTATAGCAATCAGCCCCAGCATTTT. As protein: CASHRGPYSNQPQHF.

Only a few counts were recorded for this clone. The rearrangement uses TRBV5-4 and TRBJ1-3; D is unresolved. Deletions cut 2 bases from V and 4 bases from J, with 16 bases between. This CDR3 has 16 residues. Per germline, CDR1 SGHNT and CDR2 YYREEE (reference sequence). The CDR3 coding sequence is TGTGCCAGCAGCTTAATTGGCGGCCCCTCAGGAAACACCATATATTTT. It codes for CASSLIGGPSGNTIYF.

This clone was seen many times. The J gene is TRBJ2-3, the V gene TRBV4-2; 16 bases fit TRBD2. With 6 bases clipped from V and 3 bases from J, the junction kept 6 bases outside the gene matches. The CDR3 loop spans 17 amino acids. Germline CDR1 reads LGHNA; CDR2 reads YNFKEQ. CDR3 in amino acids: CASSRGLAGGLTDTQYF. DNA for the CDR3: TGTGCCAGCAGTCGGGGACTAGCGGGGGGGCTAACAGATACGCAGTATTTT.

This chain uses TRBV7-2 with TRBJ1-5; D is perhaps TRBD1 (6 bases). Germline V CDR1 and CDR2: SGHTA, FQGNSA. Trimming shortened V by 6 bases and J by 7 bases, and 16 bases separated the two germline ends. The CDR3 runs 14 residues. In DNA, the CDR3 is TGTGCCAGCAGTTACCAGGGGATCGGACAGCCCCAGCATTTT. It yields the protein CASSYQGIGQPQHF.